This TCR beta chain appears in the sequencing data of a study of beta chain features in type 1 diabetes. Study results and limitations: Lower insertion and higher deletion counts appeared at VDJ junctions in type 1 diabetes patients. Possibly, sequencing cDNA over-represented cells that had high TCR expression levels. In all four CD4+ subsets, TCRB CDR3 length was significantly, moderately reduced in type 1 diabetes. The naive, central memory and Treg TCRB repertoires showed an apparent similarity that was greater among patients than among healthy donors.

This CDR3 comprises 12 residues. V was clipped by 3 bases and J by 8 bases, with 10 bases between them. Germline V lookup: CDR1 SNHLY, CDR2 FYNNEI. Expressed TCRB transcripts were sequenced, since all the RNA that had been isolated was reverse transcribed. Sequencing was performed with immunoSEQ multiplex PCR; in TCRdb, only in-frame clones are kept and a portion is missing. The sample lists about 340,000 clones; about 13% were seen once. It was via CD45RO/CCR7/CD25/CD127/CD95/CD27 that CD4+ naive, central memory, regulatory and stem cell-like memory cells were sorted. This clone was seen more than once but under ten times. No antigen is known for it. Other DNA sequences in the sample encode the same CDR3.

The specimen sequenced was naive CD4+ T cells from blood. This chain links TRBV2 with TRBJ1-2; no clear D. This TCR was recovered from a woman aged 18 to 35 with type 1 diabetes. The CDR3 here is CASSDLGRGYTF. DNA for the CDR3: TGTGCCAGCAGTGATCTGGGGAGGGGCTACACCTTC. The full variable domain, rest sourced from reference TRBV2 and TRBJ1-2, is EPEVTQTPSHQVTQMGQEVILRCVPISNHLYFYWYRQILGQKVEFLVSFYNNEISEKSEIFDDQFSVERPDGSNFTLKIRSTKLEDSAMYFCASSDLGRGYTFGSGTRLTVV.